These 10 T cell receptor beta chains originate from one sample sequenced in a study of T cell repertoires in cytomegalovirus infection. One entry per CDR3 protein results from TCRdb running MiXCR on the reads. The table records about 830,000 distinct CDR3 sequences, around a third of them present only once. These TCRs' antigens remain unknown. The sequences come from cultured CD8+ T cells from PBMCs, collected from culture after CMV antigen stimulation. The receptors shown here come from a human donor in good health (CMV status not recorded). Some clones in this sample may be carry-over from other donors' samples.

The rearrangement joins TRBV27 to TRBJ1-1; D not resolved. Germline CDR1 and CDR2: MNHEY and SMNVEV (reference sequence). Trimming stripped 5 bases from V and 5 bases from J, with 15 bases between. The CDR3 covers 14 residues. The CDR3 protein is CASSPLPVGTEAFF. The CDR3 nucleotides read TGTGCCAGCAGTCCCCTCCCCGTAGGGACTGAAGCTTTCTTT.

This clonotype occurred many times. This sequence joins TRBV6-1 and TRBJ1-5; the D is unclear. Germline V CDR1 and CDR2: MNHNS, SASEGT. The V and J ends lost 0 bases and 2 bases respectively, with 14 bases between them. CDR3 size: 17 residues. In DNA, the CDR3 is TGTGCCAGCAGTGAAGCAGTCAGCCAAGATGGCAATCAGCCCCAGCATTTT. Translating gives CASSEAVSQDGNQPQHF.

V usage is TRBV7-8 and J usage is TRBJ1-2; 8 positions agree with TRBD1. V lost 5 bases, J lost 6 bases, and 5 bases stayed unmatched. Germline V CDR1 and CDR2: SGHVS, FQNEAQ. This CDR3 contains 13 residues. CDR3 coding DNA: TGTGCCAGCAGCCGGACAGGGCCTAATGGCTACACCTTC. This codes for CASSRTGPNGYTF.

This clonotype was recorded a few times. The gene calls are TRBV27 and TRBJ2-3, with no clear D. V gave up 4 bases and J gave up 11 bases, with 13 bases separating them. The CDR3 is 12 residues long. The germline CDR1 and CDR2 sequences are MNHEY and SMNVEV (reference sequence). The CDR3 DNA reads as TGTGCCAGCAGTTCCCCAATCAACCGGCAGTATTTT. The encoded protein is CASSSPINRQYF.

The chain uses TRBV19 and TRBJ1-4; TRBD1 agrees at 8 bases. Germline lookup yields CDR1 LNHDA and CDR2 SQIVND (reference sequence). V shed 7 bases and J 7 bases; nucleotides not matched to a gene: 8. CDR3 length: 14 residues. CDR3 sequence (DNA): TGTGCCAGTAAACAACAGGGGGAGAGTGAAAAACTGTTTTTT. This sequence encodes CASKQQGESEKLFF.

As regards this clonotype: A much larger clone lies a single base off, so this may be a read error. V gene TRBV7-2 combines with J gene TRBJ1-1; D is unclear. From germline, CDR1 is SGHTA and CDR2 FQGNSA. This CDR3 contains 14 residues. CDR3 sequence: CANSLVAAGTEAFF. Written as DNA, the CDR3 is TGTGCCAACAGCTTAGTAGCGGCGGGGACTGAAGCTTTCTTT.

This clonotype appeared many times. The CDR3 region has the DNA TGTGCCATCAGTGAAACAGGGGGCAGGAACACTGAAGCTTTCTTT. Its translation is CAISETGGRNTEAFF. This rearrangement joins TRBV10-3 to TRBJ1-1, with 9 nucleotides matching TRBD1. The V and J ends lost 3 bases and 1 base, in that order; junction bases with no gene match: 3. The germline V gene encodes CDR1 ENHRY and CDR2 SYGVKD. The length of the CDR3 is 15 residues.

CDR3 bases: TGCGCCAGCAGCCAAGAAATTAGCGGCCATGAGACCCAGTACTTC. Its protein product is CASSQEISGHETQYF. The J gene is TRBJ2-5, the V gene TRBV4-3, with D possibly matching TRBD2 (6 bases). Germline V gene data show CDR1 as LGHNA and CDR2 as YSLEER. V lost 0 bases and J 5 bases, leaving 13 bases between the germline ends. The CDR3 runs 15 residues.

The CDR3 nucleotides read TGTGCCAGCAGCCCGGAACGCACTGAAGCTTTCTTT. Its protein is CASSPERTEAFF. The chain links TRBV7-9 to TRBJ1-1, with D unclear. This CDR3 is built from 12 residues. CDR1 is SEHNR and CDR2 is FQNEAQ in the germline V gene (reference sequence). The V end was cut by 5 bases, the J end by 4 bases, with 8 bases between.

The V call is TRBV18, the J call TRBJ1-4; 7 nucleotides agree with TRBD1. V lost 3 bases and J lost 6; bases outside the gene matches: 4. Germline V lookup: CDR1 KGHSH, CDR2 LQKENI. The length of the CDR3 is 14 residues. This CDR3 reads CASSPRDSDEKLFF. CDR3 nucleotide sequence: TGTGCCAGCTCACCTAGGGACAGTGATGAAAAACTGTTTTTT.